The 32 T cell receptor beta chains in this list originate from one sample, sequenced in a study of OX40 agonist ivuxolimab in advanced cancers. Assay: immunoSEQ multiplex PCR; the TCRdb copy retains only in-frame clones and omits some. In the table there are about 35,000 clones, 65% to 80% of which are singletons. The sequences come from CD4+ or CD8+ T cells sorted from blood, collected in a trial of the OX40 agonist ivuxolimab. The receptor set was obtained from an adult with an advanced solid tumor such as melanoma, head and neck, liver or kidney cancer.

The rearrangement links TRBV27 to TRBJ1-3; D unresolved. The CDR3 contains 13 residues. Germline V gives CDR1 MNHEY, CDR2 SMNVEV (reference sequence). The V and J ends lost 6 bases and 1 base respectively, with 7 bases between them. CDR3 DNA sequence: TGTGCCAGCAGCCTGGTGTCTGGAAACACCATATATTTT. It yields the protein CASSLVSGNTIYF.

This clone has only a few counts. The rearrangement links TRBV28 to TRBJ1-4; no reliable D call. The CDR3 is made up of 15 amino acids. Germline CDR1 is MDHEN and CDR2 is SYDVKM. Trimming shortened V by 7 bases and J by 7 bases, and 19 bases separated the two germline ends. The DNA for the CDR3 is TGTGCCAGCAACAAAGACTTGGGTCAGAGTGAAAAACTGTTTTTT. This sequence encodes CASNKDLGQSEKLFF.

V usage is TRBV29-1 and J usage is TRBJ2-5; tentatively, D is TRBD1 or TRBD2 (5 bases each). Germline CDR1 reads SQVTM; CDR2 reads ANQGSEA. There are 10 residues in the CDR3. The ends were cut back, 4 bases at V and 7 bases at J, with 7 bases in the middle. The CDR3 reads CSVGDGTQYF. The CDR3 DNA reads as TGCAGCGTTGGGGACGGGACCCAGTACTTC.

The J gene is TRBJ1-1, the V gene TRBV7-3; D may be TRBD1 (5 bases). CDR1 is SGHTA and CDR2 is FQGTGA in the germline V gene. This CDR3 spans 14 amino acids. Trimming removed 5 bases at V and 4 bases at J, with 14 bases between. This CDR3 is CASSQGGAGTEAFF. CDR3 bases: TGTGCCAGCAGCCAGGGAGGGGCGGGCACTGAAGCTTTCTTT.

The chain recombines TRBV2 with TRBJ2-4; tentative D call: TRBD1 (6 bases). This CDR3 is 17 amino acids long. Germline values: CDR1 SNHLY, CDR2 FYNNEI. With 3 bases removed from V and 2 bases from J, the gap between germline ends came to 17 bases. The CDR3 nucleotides are TGTGCCAGCAGTGAGGAGACAGGCTTCTTATCCAAAAACATTCAGTACTTC. Protein product: CASSEETGFLSKNIQYF.

The V gene is TRBV6-1, the J gene TRBJ1-4; TRBD1 matches at 8 bases. The CDR3 has 14 residues. V was pared by 7 bases and J by 3 bases, with 4 bases of the junction left unmatched. The germline CDR1 and CDR2 sequences are MNHNS and SASEGT. CDR3 sequence: CASIMGQANEKLFF. The CDR3 DNA is TGTGCCAGCATCATGGGACAGGCTAATGAAAAACTGTTTTTT.

This chain connects TRBV28 to TRBJ1-6, with D tentatively TRBD1 (5 bases). CDR1 is MDHEN, CDR2 SYDVKM, per germline. The V gene lost 7 bases and the J gene lost 0 bases, with 13 bases spanning the gap. CDR3 length: 16 amino acids. The CDR3 sequence is CASTPGGISYNSPLHF. CDR3 sequence (DNA): TGTGCCAGCACCCCCGGGGGGATCTCCTATAATTCACCCCTCCACTTT.

The V call is TRBV5-6, the J call TRBJ2-1; no definite D call. V lost 7 bases and J 5 bases, leaving 7 bases between the germline ends. Germline-derived CDR1 and CDR2 are SGHDT and YYEEEE. The CDR3 is 11 amino acids. CDR3 sequence (DNA): TGTGCCAGCCACGGTCACAATGAGCAGTTCTTC. Translating it yields CASHGHNEQFF.

In its sample, this clone is medium-sized. The rearrangement joins TRBV6-5 to TRBJ1-6; D might be TRBD1 (6 bases). Germline V gene sequence: CDR1 MNHEY, CDR2 SVGAGI. The V gene lost 2 bases and the J gene lost 11 bases, with 19 bases spanning the gap. The CDR3 consists of 16 residues. CDR3 bases: TGTGCCAGCAGTTACCGTTCCGGGGGCAGTAAGGCACCCCTCCACTTT. It specifies CASSYRSGGSKAPLHF.

This chain uses TRBV30 with TRBJ2-7, with D perhaps assigned TRBD1 or TRBD2 (5 bases each). The CDR3 is made up of 13 amino acids. V shed 0 bases and J shed 6 bases, with 12 bases lying between them. CDR1 and CDR2 (germline): GTSNPN, SVGIG (reference sequence). The CDR3: CAWSVGQGVEQYF. The CDR3 DNA sequence: TGTGCCTGGAGTGTCGGGCAGGGAGTCGAGCAGTACTTC.

This chain connects TRBV6-5 to TRBJ2-2; D gene unclear. CDR1 MNHEY and CDR2 SVGAGI come from the germline V gene. V was cut by 4 bases and J by 6 bases, with 12 bases left in between. The length of the CDR3 is 14 residues. CDR3 amino acids: CASSSQINSGELFF. The CDR3 DNA sequence: TGTGCCAGCAGTTCCCAAATAAATTCCGGGGAGCTGTTTTTT.

This chain uses TRBV7-6 with TRBJ2-7; 7 bases align to TRBD2. The CDR3 totals 14 residues. Germline trimming cut 2 bases from V and 2 bases from J; bases unmatched to any gene: 3. Germline V gene data show CDR1 as SGHVS and CDR2 as FNYEAQ. As DNA, the CDR3 is TGTGCCAGCAGCTTATGGGGGGGGGCCTACGAGCAGTACTTC. It is translated as CASSLWGGAYEQYF.

The DNA of the CDR3 is TGTGCCAGCAGTTTATGGGGCAGGCCCTCCGTCAACACCGGGGAGCTGTTTTTT. Residues: CASSLWGRPSVNTGELFF. This rearrangement joins TRBV27 to TRBJ2-2; a weak D match, TRBD1 (5 bases). Per germline, CDR1 MNHEY and CDR2 SMNVEV (reference sequence). Deletions cut 1 base from V and 2 bases from J, with 17 bases between. The CDR3 is 18 amino acids.

This chain uses TRBV6-6 with TRBJ2-3; D perhaps matches TRBD2 (6 bases). Trimming removed 6 bases at V and 2 bases at J, with 15 bases between. This CDR3 comprises 15 residues. Germline assignment: CDR1 MNHNY and CDR2 SVGAGI (reference sequence). The CDR3 sequence is CASRRHGGVTDTQYF. In nucleotides, the CDR3 is TGTGCCAGCAGGCGACATGGAGGGGTCACAGATACGCAGTATTTT.

This clone was found a few times. This chain connects TRBV19 to TRBJ1-6; possible D gene TRBD1, 6 bases. Trimming stripped 4 bases from V and 7 bases from J, with 14 bases between. The CDR3 is 15 amino acids. The germline V gene has CDR1 LNHDA and CDR2 SQIVND (reference sequence). The CDR3, as DNA: TGTGCCAGTAGTACCGAGACAGGATCGAATTCACCCCTCCACTTT. It specifies CASSTETGSNSPLHF.

This rearrangement joins TRBV15 to TRBJ2-1; 14 positions agree with TRBD2. Germline lookup yields CDR1 LNHNV and CDR2 YYDKDF (reference sequence). Trimming at V came to 8 bases and at J to 8 bases, leaving 5 bases not matched to a gene. The CDR3 has 14 amino acids. CDR3 protein: CATGRLAGGDEQFF. CDR3 DNA sequence: TGTGCCACCGGGAGACTAGCGGGAGGGGATGAGCAGTTCTTC.

J is TRBJ2-1 and V is TRBV11-3; 8 bases line up with TRBD2. This CDR3 spans 15 amino acids. From germline, CDR1 is SGHNT and CDR2 YENEEA. V shed 0 bases, J shed 9 bases, and the junction held 7 bases outside the gene matches. CDR3 bases: TGTGCCAGCAGCTTAGAATCGGGAGGGGCGGCTGAGCAGTTCTTC. Its protein product is CASSLESGGAAEQFF. The full variable domain, rest sourced from reference TRBV11-3 and TRBJ2-1, is EAGVVQSPRYKIIEKKQPVAFWCNPISGHNTLYWYLQNLGQGPELLIRYENEEAVDDSQLPKDRFSAERLKGVDSTLKIQPAELGDSAVYLCASSLESGGAAEQFFGPGTRLTVL.

J is TRBJ2-7 and V is TRBV28, with D possibly being TRBD1 (6 bases). V dropped 4 bases and J dropped 2 bases, with 15 bases sitting between them. The CDR3 has 15 amino acids. The germline V gene has CDR1 MDHEN and CDR2 SYDVKM. The chain's CDR3 is CASSSQGGGTYEQYF. CDR3 bases: TGTGCCAGCAGTTCACAGGGTGGAGGTACCTACGAGCAGTACTTC. The full variable domain, its missing parts supplied by reference TRBV28 and TRBJ2-7, is DVKVTQSSRYLVKRTGEKVFLECVQDMDHENMFWYRQDPGLGLRLIYFSYDVKMKEKGDIPEGYSVSREKKERFSLILESASTNQTSMYLCASSSQGGGTYEQYFGPGTRLTVT.

The chain employs TRBV28 and TRBJ2-7, with 9 bases matching TRBD1. With 4 bases clipped from V and 3 bases from J, the junction kept 13 bases outside the gene matches. The CDR3 contains 17 residues. CDR1 MDHEN and CDR2 SYDVKM come from the germline V gene. The CDR3 here is CASSSQGGTGILYEQYF. The DNA for the CDR3 is TGTGCCAGCAGTTCCCAAGGCGGGACAGGGATCCTCTACGAGCAGTACTTC.

By share of the sample, this clone is medium-sized (0.01 to 0.1%). This chain connects TRBV30 to TRBJ1-2; weak D call: TRBD1 (6 bases). Trimming cost V 0 bases and J 6 bases, with 11 bases left between them. This CDR3 region has 13 residues. Germline V lookup: CDR1 GTSNPN, CDR2 SVGIG (reference sequence). The CDR3 loop reads CAWSVLQGHGYTF. CDR3 sequence (DNA): TGTGCCTGGAGTGTACTACAGGGACATGGCTACACCTTC. The full variable domain, with the rest looked up from reference TRBV30 and TRBJ1-2, is SQTIHQWPATLVQPVGSPLSLECTVEGTSNPNLYWYRQAAGRGLQLLFYSVGIGQISSEVPQNLSASRPQDRQFILSSKKLLLSDSGFYLCAWSVLQGHGYTFGSGTRLTVV.

The genes are TRBV2 and TRBJ2-7; D unclear. Germline CDR1 reads SNHLY; CDR2 reads FYNNEI. The CDR3 covers 14 residues. The V end was cut by 7 bases, the J end by 3 bases, with 16 bases between. Written as DNA, the CDR3 is TGTGCCAGCAAGAGAAGGGAAAACGACTACGAGCAGTACTTC. Amino acid sequence: CASKRRENDYEQYF.

The genes are TRBV7-9 and TRBJ1-3, with D perhaps TRBD1 (6 bases). Germline-derived CDR1 and CDR2 are SEHNR and FQNEAQ (reference sequence). The V end was cut by 5 bases, the J end by 0 bases, with 17 bases between. The CDR3 length is 17 residues. The DNA of the CDR3 is TGTGCCAGCAGCATGCAAGGGGGGCCAAGCTCTGGAAACACCATATATTTT. Amino acids: CASSMQGGPSSGNTIYF.

The CDR3 sequence is CASSYTWGEQQTQYF. The CDR3 DNA is TGTGCCAGCAGCTATACATGGGGAGAGCAACAGACCCAGTACTTC. The chain recombines TRBV6-5 with TRBJ2-5; a weak D match, TRBD2 (5 bases). V lost 6 bases and J 6 bases, leaving 20 bases between the germline ends. Germline V gene sequence: CDR1 MNHEY, CDR2 SVGAGI. This CDR3 has 15 residues.

The rearrangement uses TRBV15 and TRBJ2-7, with D perhaps TRBD2 (5 bases). CDR3 length: 13 residues. Trimming took 2 bases from V and 5 from J, leaving 10 bases between them. The V gene's germline CDR1 is LNHNV and CDR2 YYDKDF (reference sequence). CDR3 in DNA: TGTGCCACCAGCAGACCACTAGTCCACGAGCAGTACTTC. Amino acid sequence: CATSRPLVHEQYF.

The V and J genes are TRBV7-9 and TRBJ2-5; D tentatively reads TRBD1 or TRBD2 (5 bases each). Trimming pared 5 bases from V and 3 bases from J, leaving 13 bases between. The CDR3 contains 14 residues. Germline V gene sequence: CDR1 SEHNR, CDR2 FQNEAQ (reference sequence). The CDR3 region is CASSPSGRKETQYF. CDR3 nucleotides: TGTGCCAGCAGCCCCTCAGGGAGAAAAGAGACCCAGTACTTC.

V gene TRBV27 combines with J gene TRBJ2-7; D gene unclear. The CDR3 totals 15 residues. Looked up from germline, CDR1 is MNHEY and CDR2 is SMNVEV (reference sequence). Trimming stripped 8 bases from V and 3 bases from J, with 20 bases between. The DNA of the CDR3 is TGTGCCAGCGGTCTCCTGGCCACCGCTGACTACGAGCAGTACTTC. This sequence encodes CASGLLATADYEQYF.

This chain uses TRBV30 with TRBJ2-5, with D perhaps given as TRBD1 or TRBD2 (5 bases each). With 0 bases removed from V and 5 bases from J, the gap between germline ends came to 10 bases. The CDR3 is 13 amino acids. CDR1 and CDR2 from the germline V gene are GTSNPN and SVGIG (reference sequence). The CDR3 is CAWSVGDRETQYF. CDR3 in DNA: TGTGCCTGGAGTGTAGGGGACCGGGAGACCCAGTACTTC.

Only a few counts were recorded for this clone. The V gene is TRBV6-1, the J gene TRBJ1-1; TRBD1 is a possible D gene (5 bases). With 5 bases removed from V and 3 bases from J, the gap between germline ends came to 10 bases. This CDR3 has 13 amino acids. Germline V lookup: CDR1 MNHNS, CDR2 SASEGT. CDR3 sequence: CASSLQVYTEAFF. In DNA, the CDR3 is TGTGCCAGCAGTTTACAGGTTTACACTGAAGCTTTCTTT.

This chain links TRBV2 with TRBJ1-1; 8 bases fit TRBD1. The germline gives CDR1 SNHLY, CDR2 FYNNEI. CDR3 length: 12 residues. V shed 11 bases and J 1 base; nucleotides not matched to a gene: 3. As DNA, the CDR3 is TGTGCCGAAGGGACAGGGAACACTGAAGCTTTCTTT. Its translation is CAEGTGNTEAFF.

This clone turned up a few times. This chain uses TRBV27 with TRBJ2-7; 9 nucleotides match TRBD1. The germline gives CDR1 MNHEY, CDR2 SMNVEV (reference sequence). V was pared by 3 bases and J by 7 bases, with 4 bases of the junction left unmatched. CDR3 length: 13 amino acids. CDR3 bases: TGTGCCAGCAGTTTCGACAGGGGGGGTGAGCAGTACTTC. Its translation is CASSFDRGGEQYF.

The chain is built from TRBV7-9 and TRBJ2-5, with D possibly matching TRBD1 (5 bases). V lost 1 base and J 2 bases, leaving 8 bases between the germline ends. The CDR3 runs to 14 residues. Germline values: CDR1 SEHNR, CDR2 FQNEAQ (reference sequence). The CDR3 reads CASSLGTHQETQYF. In DNA, the CDR3 is TGTGCCAGCAGCTTAGGGACACATCAAGAGACCCAGTACTTC.

Details on this clone: The junction and the germline gene differ at one end; a read error may be behind it. V is TRBV5-1 and J is TRBJ2-2; TRBD2 might be the D (5 bases). The germline V gene has CDR1 SGHRS and CDR2 YFSETQ. CDR3 length: 13 residues. The CDR3 coding sequence is TGTGCCAGCAGCTTGGCAGCGGCCGGGGAGCTGTTTTTT. Its translation: CASSLAAAGELFF.